This T cell receptor beta chain was obtained from a study of blood T cell repertoires in COVID-19. In the authors' methods: By means of reference gene primer amplification, nucleated cell counts were estimated. The table came from immunoSEQ multiplex PCR; TCRdb's copy has only in-frame clones and leaves some out. V and J calls and clone size are given by that table; D and trimming were obtained from the DNA. The data contain 200,000 to 250,000 clones, roughly 83% of them seen just once; the ten biggest clones take up about 1.3%. Germline-derived CDR1 and CDR2 are SNHLY and FYNNEI. This CDR3 is 13 amino acids long. V was clipped by 8 bases and J by 3 bases, with 11 bases between them.

Sequences were obtained from PBMCs or T cells enriched from blood (not recorded which). The receptor's source is a woman aged 40 to 55 with acute COVID-19. The genes are TRBV2 and TRBJ1-5; D is ambiguous. In DNA, the CDR3 is TGTGCCAGCTCCCGAGGAATCAATCAGCCCCAGCATTTT. Amino acid sequence: CASSRGINQPQHF.